What follows are 27 T cell receptor beta chains derived from one specimen sequenced in a study of T-cell reconstitution after alpha-beta-depleted transplantation in children. Unique molecular identifiers tagged the TCRbeta library. TCRdb recomputed calls from the PCR reads with MiXCR, one row per CDR3 protein. This table has around 450,000 distinct CDR3 sequences, around 15% appearing once. The starting material was PBMCs, mostly from graft donor cells, obtained 360 days after TCRalphabeta/CD19-depleted stem cell transplant. The origin of the receptors is a boy less than two years old who had a stem cell transplant for Wiskott-Aldrich syndrome, so the T cells may come from the graft donor.

This clonotype has only a few counts. The rearrangement joins TRBV11-3 to TRBJ2-3, with D uncertain. Germline V gene lookup returns CDR1 SGHNT and CDR2 YENEEA. V was cut by 0 bases and J by 0 bases, with 4 bases left in between. This CDR3 comprises 14 residues. DNA for the CDR3: TGTGCCAGCAGCTTAGATAAGAGCACAGATACGCAGTATTTT. This codes for CASSLDKSTDTQYF.

The chain couples TRBV5-1 to TRBJ2-7; 7 positions agree with TRBD2. V gave up 4 bases and J gave up 5 bases; unmatched junction bases: 9. The CDR3 extends over 14 amino acids. From germline, CDR1 is SGHRS and CDR2 YFSETQ. In DNA, the CDR3 is TGCGCCAGCAGCCTCTGGGCAGGGAGGGACGAGCAGTACTTC. Its protein is CASSLWAGRDEQYF.

The chain carries TRBV9 and TRBJ2-5, with no clear D. The CDR3 totals 15 residues. V dropped 0 bases and J dropped 4 bases, with 13 bases sitting between them. Germline assignment: CDR1 SGDLS and CDR2 YYNGEE. The CDR3 region is CASSVATEVGETQYF. The CDR3 region has the DNA TGTGCCAGCAGCGTAGCTACTGAGGTTGGAGAGACCCAGTACTTC.

V and J are TRBV4-3 and TRBJ2-5; the D gene is possibly TRBD1 (6 bases). Germline V gene data show CDR1 as LGHNA and CDR2 as YSLEER. V lost 3 bases and J 5 bases, leaving 13 bases between the germline ends. The CDR3 is 14 amino acids. CDR3 region: CASSHTGKGETQYF. The CDR3 bases are TGCGCCAGCAGCCATACAGGGAAGGGGGAGACCCAGTACTTC.

This clonotype was picked up a small number of times. This chain uses TRBV7-9 with TRBJ2-3, with D unclear. The germline CDR1 and CDR2 sequences are SEHNR and FQNEAQ (reference sequence). With 5 bases removed from V and 6 bases from J, the gap between germline ends came to 15 bases. This CDR3 is built from 14 residues. The CDR3 region is CASSPATGEDTQYF. The DNA for the CDR3 is TGTGCCAGCAGCCCGGCAACCGGAGAGGATACGCAGTATTTT.

The V and J genes are TRBV6-1 and TRBJ2-7, with D tentatively TRBD2 (6 bases). The germline gives CDR1 MNHNS, CDR2 SASEGT. The CDR3 runs to 15 residues. V was pared by 8 bases and J by 2 bases, with 19 bases between. The CDR3, as DNA: TGTGCCAGCCAGACCGTTGTGGGACTGACCTACGAGCAGTACTTC. Its protein is CASQTVVGLTYEQYF.

V is TRBV7-2 and J is TRBJ2-7; 11 bases align to TRBD2. The germline V gene has CDR1 SGHTA and CDR2 FQGNSA. With V trimmed by 5 bases and J by 2 bases, 11 bases remained unmatched. The CDR3 is made up of 17 amino acids. The CDR3 reads CASSVTSGIKLAYEQYF. The CDR3 DNA follows: TGTGCCAGCAGCGTGACTAGCGGGATCAAACTAGCCTACGAGCAGTACTTC.

The CDR3 reads CASSLVIALASTDTQYF. CDR3 bases: TGTGCCAGCAGCTTAGTTATAGCCCTAGCAAGCACAGATACGCAGTATTTT. The V call is TRBV7-8, the J call TRBJ2-3; D is perhaps TRBD2 (5 bases). There are 17 residues in the CDR3. Germline V gene lookup returns CDR1 SGHVS and CDR2 FQNEAQ. V lost 1 base and J lost 0, with 14 bases in between.

This clonotype occurred a few times. The V call is TRBV20-1, the J call TRBJ2-3; D possibly corresponds to TRBD1 (5 bases). CDR3 size: 14 residues. Germline V CDR1 and CDR2: DFQATT, SNEGSKA (reference sequence). The V end was cut by 5 bases, the J end by 0 bases, with 12 bases between. DNA for the CDR3: TGCAGTGCTTCCGACAGTACTAGCACAGATACGCAGTATTTT. This gives the protein CSASDSTSTDTQYF.

This clonotype was seen only a few times. The V call is TRBV21-1, the J call TRBJ2-7. TRBV21-1 is a pseudogene locus. The CDR3 sequence is 15 residues long. The DNA for the CDR3 is TGTGCCAGCAGCAAAATAAAGGGTTCTCCCTACGAGCAGTACTTC. It translates to CASSKIKGSPYEQYF.

CDR3 sequence (DNA): TGTGCCAGCAGTCCCTTGGGACAGTGGTTCTTCAGCTACGAGCAGTACTTC. It yields the protein CASSPLGQWFFSYEQYF. The J gene is TRBJ2-7, the V gene TRBV28, with 7 bases matching TRBD1. Germline trimming cut 5 bases from V and 3 bases from J; bases unmatched to any gene: 16. The CDR3 is 17 amino acids. In germline, CDR1 is MDHEN, CDR2 SYDVKM.

The chain combines TRBV7-6 with TRBJ1-1; D may be TRBD1 (5 bases). The CDR3 has 15 amino acids. Trimming removed 2 bases at V and 4 bases at J, with 14 bases between. The V gene's germline CDR1 is SGHVS and CDR2 FNYEAQ. The CDR3 loop is CASSLRLRGRTEAFF. CDR3 bases: TGTGCCAGCAGCTTACGTTTGAGGGGACGCACTGAAGCTTTCTTT.

This clonotype has only a few counts. The DNA of the CDR3 is TGCGCCAGCAGTACAGGCAACAATTCACCCCTCCACTTT. This gives the protein CASSTGNNSPLHF. The gene calls are TRBV5-1 and TRBJ1-6; a weak D match, TRBD1 (5 bases). V was shortened by 5 bases and J by 7 bases, with 10 bases between the two germline ends. Germline V lookup: CDR1 SGHRS, CDR2 YFSETQ. The CDR3 is made up of 13 amino acids.

V usage is TRBV27 and J usage is TRBJ1-6, with a possible D match to TRBD1 (5 bases). The CDR3 extends over 15 amino acids. The germline V gene encodes CDR1 MNHEY and CDR2 SMNVEV (reference sequence). Trimming took off 4 bases at V and 11 bases at J, with 18 bases between the two ends. The DNA of the CDR3 is TGTGCCAGCAGTTGGGTCGGAGGGGTTGAGGCACCCCTCCACTTT. As protein: CASSWVGGVEAPLHF.

This clonotype was counted at least ten times. This chain connects TRBV5-1 to TRBJ2-1; 7 bases agree with TRBD2. Germline CDR1 is SGHRS and CDR2 is YFSETQ. V shed 2 bases and J 1 base; nucleotides not matched to a gene: 3. There are 15 residues in the CDR3. This CDR3 is CASSLTSASYNEQFF. CDR3 bases: TGCGCCAGCAGCTTAACTAGCGCTTCCTACAATGAGCAGTTCTTC. Based on the CDR3 plus reference TRBV5-1 and TRBJ2-1, the full variable domain is KAGVTQTPRYLIKTRGQQVTLSCSPISGHRSVSWYQQTPGQGLQFLFEYFSETQRNKGNFPGRFSGRQFSNSRSEMNVSTLELGDSALYLCASSLTSASYNEQFFGPGTRLTVL.

The chain joins TRBV5-1 to TRBJ1-2, with D unclear. Germline V CDR1 and CDR2: SGHRS, YFSETQ. The CDR3 has 16 residues. V was clipped by 2 bases and J by 1 base, with 15 bases between them. CDR3 region: CASSFSRTSVNYGYTF. DNA of the CDR3: TGCGCCAGCAGCTTCTCCAGGACCTCGGTTAACTATGGCTACACCTTC.

This clonotype was recorded a few times. J is TRBJ2-4 and V is TRBV6-2 or TRBV6-3; a possible D gene is TRBD2 (7 bases). The V end was cut by 7 bases, the J end by 0 bases, with 19 bases between. Germline V lookup: CDR1 MNHEY, CDR2 SVGEGT. The CDR3 runs to 17 residues. In DNA form, the CDR3 reads TGTGCCAGCACTTCGAACAGGGAGGGACTAGCCAAAAACATTCAGTACTTC. Its protein is CASTSNREGLAKNIQYF.

V is TRBV5-1 and J is TRBJ2-7; the D is unclear. The germline V and J ends were trimmed by 2 bases and 2 bases, with 11 bases remaining between them. The length of the CDR3 is 14 residues. Germline V CDR1 and CDR2: SGHRS, YFSETQ. The CDR3 spells CASSLGRSTYEQYF. DNA of the CDR3: TGCGCCAGCAGCTTAGGCAGGTCCACCTACGAGCAGTACTTC.

This clonotype was seen a handful of times. This chain connects TRBV6-1 to TRBJ2-5, with 10 bases fitting TRBD2. Per germline, CDR1 MNHNS and CDR2 SASEGT. V was clipped by 7 bases and J by 2 bases; unmatched bases: 1. The CDR3 runs to 13 residues. The CDR3 sequence: CASTTSGQETQYF. The CDR3 region has the DNA TGTGCCAGCACGACTAGCGGGCAAGAGACCCAGTACTTC.

This clonotype was seen at least ten times. The chain combines TRBV5-1 with TRBJ2-1; 9 bases are a match to TRBD2. The CDR3 sequence is 17 residues long. Germline CDR1 SGHRS, CDR2 YFSETQ. V lost 4 bases, J lost 6 bases, and 14 bases stayed unmatched. In DNA, the CDR3 is TGCGCCAGCAGCCGTACCAAACTAGCGGGCTTCCTCAATGAGCAGTTCTTC. Its protein product is CASSRTKLAGFLNEQFF.

A few counts support this clonotype. The rearrangement links TRBV12-3 or TRBV12-4 to TRBJ2-1, with D unclear. Trimming removed 7 bases from V and 2 bases from J, with 12 bases in between. The length of the CDR3 is 14 residues. The CDR3 here is CASTPAVTYNEQFF. CDR3 sequence (DNA): TGTGCCAGCACCCCTGCGGTTACCTACAATGAGCAGTTCTTC.

The chain carries TRBV12-3 or TRBV12-4 and TRBJ2-5; D is possibly TRBD2 (6 bases). The CDR3 totals 17 residues. With 7 bases removed from V and 0 bases from J, the gap between germline ends came to 21 bases. The CDR3 here is CASKVGGKSAYQETQYF. CDR3 DNA sequence: TGTGCCAGCAAGGTGGGAGGCAAATCGGCTTACCAAGAGACCCAGTACTTC.

The V and J genes are TRBV3-1 and TRBJ2-3; either TRBD1 or TRBD2 may supply D (6 bases each). CDR3 length equals 13 residues. Trimming removed 1 base from V and 11 bases from J, with 13 bases in between. Germline CDR1 reads LGHDT; CDR2 reads YNNKEL (reference sequence). CDR3 in DNA: TGTGCCAGCAGCCAAGGAGGGGGGACCAGGCAGTATTTT. Protein product: CASSQGGGTRQYF.

This clonotype was observed a handful of times. V is TRBV20-1 and J is TRBJ2-3, with D maybe TRBD2 (6 bases). V was cut by 6 bases and J by 0 bases, with 16 bases left in between. The CDR3 consists of 15 residues. Looked up from germline, CDR1 is DFQATT and CDR2 is SNEGSKA (reference sequence). CDR3 residues: CSAPGLSASTDTQYF. The CDR3 DNA follows: TGCAGTGCGCCGGGACTTTCGGCTAGCACAGATACGCAGTATTTT.

This clonotype came up a few times. V gene TRBV29-1 combines with J gene TRBJ2-1; unclear D gene. The CDR3 extends over 14 amino acids. Trimming took off 5 bases at V and 6 bases at J, with 17 bases between the two ends. Germline lookup yields CDR1 SQVTM and CDR2 ANQGSEA. Written as DNA, the CDR3 is TGCAGCGTTAGCCCACGGACCCTAGTCAATGAGCAGTTCTTC. It codes for CSVSPRTLVNEQFF.

V and J are TRBV25-1 and TRBJ1-1; 7 bases line up with TRBD1. Germline V gene data show CDR1 as MGHDK and CDR2 as SYGVNS. The V and J ends lost 1 base and 3 bases, in that order; junction bases with no gene match: 8. The CDR3 has 16 amino acids. Here the CDR3 DNA reads TGTGCCAGCAGTGAATGGGGGACAGAGTCTGACACTGAAGCTTTCTTT. Protein: CASSEWGTESDTEAFF.

This chain connects TRBV5-1 to TRBJ2-5; 7 nucleotides agree with TRBD1. J gave up 4 bases and V 2 bases, and 5 bases lay outside the gene matches. Germline lookup yields CDR1 SGHRS and CDR2 YFSETQ. The CDR3 length is 14 residues. In nucleotides, the CDR3 is TGCGCCAGCAGCTTAGACAGGGTACGAGAGACCCAGTACTTC. This codes for CASSLDRVRETQYF.